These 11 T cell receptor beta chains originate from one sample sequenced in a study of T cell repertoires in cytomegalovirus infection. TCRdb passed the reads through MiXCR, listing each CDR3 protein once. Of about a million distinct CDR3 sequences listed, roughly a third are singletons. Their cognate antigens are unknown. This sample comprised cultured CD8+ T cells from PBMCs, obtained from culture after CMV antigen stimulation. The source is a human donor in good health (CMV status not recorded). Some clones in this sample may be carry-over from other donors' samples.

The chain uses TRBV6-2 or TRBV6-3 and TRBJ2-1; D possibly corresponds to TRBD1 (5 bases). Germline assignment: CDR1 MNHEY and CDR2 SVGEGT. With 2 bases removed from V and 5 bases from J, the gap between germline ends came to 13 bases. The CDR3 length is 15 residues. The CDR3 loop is CASSYGQGLDNEQFF. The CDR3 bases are TGTGCCAGCAGTTACGGCCAGGGCCTGGACAATGAGCAGTTCTTC.

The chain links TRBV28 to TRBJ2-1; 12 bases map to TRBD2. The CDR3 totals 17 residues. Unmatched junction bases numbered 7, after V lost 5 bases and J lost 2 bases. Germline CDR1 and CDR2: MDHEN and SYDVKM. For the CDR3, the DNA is TGTGCCAGCAGTCTACTACTAGCGGGGGGAACCTACAATGAGCAGTTCTTC. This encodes CASSLLLAGGTYNEQFF.

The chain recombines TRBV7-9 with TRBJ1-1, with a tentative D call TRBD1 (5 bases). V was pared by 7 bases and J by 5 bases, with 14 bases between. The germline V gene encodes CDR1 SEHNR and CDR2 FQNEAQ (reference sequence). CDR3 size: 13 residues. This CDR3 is CASTWGGKTEAFF. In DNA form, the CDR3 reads TGTGCCAGCACCTGGGGCGGGAAAACTGAAGCTTTCTTT.

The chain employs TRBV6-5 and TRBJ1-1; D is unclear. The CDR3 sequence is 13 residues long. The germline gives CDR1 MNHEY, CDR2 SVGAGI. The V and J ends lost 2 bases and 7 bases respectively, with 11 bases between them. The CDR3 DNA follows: TGTGCCAGCAGTTACGCCGCGGGAGTTGAAGCTTTCTTT. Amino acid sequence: CASSYAAGVEAFF.

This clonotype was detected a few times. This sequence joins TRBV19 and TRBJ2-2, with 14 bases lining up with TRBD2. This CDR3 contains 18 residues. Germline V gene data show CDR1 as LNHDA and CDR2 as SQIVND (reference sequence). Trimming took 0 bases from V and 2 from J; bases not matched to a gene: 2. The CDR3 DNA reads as TGTGCCAGTAGTATAGAGGGACTAGCGGGGGCCAACACCGGGGAGCTGTTTTTT. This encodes CASSIEGLAGANTGELFF.

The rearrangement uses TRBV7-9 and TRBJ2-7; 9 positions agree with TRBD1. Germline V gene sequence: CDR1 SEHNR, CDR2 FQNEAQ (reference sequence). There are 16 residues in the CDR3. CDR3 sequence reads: CASSRPGQGRPYEQYV. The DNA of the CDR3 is TGTGCCAGCAGCAGACCGGGACAGGGTCGACCCTACGAGCAGTACGTT.

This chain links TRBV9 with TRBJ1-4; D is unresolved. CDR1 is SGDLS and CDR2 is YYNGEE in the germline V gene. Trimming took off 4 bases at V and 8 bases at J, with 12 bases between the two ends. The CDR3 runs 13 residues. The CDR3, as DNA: TGTGCCAGCAGCCCCGGAAAAAAGGAAAAACTGTTTTTT. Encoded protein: CASSPGKKEKLFF.

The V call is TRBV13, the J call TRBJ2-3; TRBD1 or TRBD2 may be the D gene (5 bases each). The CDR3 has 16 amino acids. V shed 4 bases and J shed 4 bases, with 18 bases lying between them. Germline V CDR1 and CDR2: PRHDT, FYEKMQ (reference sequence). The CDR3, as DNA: TGTGCCAGCAGCTGCCGCCGGGACGGTCTGTCAGATACGCAGTATTTT. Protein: CASSCRRDGLSDTQYF. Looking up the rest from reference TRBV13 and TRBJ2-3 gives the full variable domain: AAGVIQSPRHLIKEKRETATLKCYPIPRHDTVYWYQQGPGQDPQFLISFYEKMQSDKGSIPDRFSAQQFSDYHSELNMSSLELGDSALYFCASSCRRDGLSDTQYFGPGTRLTVL.

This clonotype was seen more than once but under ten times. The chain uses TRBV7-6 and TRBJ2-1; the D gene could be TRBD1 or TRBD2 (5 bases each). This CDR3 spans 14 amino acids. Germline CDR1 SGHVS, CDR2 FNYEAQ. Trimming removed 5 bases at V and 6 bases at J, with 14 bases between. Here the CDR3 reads CASSRSSGRNEQFF. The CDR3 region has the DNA TGTGCCAGCAGCCGCTCCTCGGGGCGCAATGAGCAGTTCTTC.

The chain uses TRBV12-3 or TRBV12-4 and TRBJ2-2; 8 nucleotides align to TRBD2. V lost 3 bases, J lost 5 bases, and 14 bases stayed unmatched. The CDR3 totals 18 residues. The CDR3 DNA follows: TGTGCCAGCAGTTTTAGTACGGGAGGGGGGCCAAAGACCGGGGAGCTGTTTTTT. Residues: CASSFSTGGGPKTGELFF.

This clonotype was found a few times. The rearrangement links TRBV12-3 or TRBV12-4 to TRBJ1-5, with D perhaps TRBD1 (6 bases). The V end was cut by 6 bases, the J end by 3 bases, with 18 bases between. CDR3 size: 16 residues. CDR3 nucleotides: TGTGCCAGCAGGTCAACAATCAGGGGACTCAATCAGCCCCAGCATTTT. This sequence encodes CASRSTIRGLNQPQHF.